What follows is one TCR beta chain and its context. Its specificity is not known. Produced via immunoSEQ multiplex PCR; TCRdb's table is partial and in-frame only. The table includes about 37,000 clones, around 85% detected once. The data belong to a study of OX40 agonist ivuxolimab in advanced cancers. Germline CDR1 is LNHNV and CDR2 is YYDKDF (reference sequence). V lost 7 bases and J 0 bases, leaving 10 bases between the germline ends. This CDR3 comprises 15 residues. Notes on the study in general: No antigen was identified for the clonally expanded peripheral T cells.

People who had autoimmune disease history or systemic immunosuppression were excluded. The chain carries TRBV15 and TRBJ1-6; D not resolved. The sample in question was CD4+ or CD8+ T cells sorted from blood, obtained in a trial of the OX40 agonist ivuxolimab. The TCR comes from an adult with an advanced solid tumor such as melanoma, head and neck, liver or kidney cancer. CDR3 loop: CATTDGPSYNSPLHF. As DNA, the CDR3 is TGTGCCACCACCGATGGGCCCTCCTATAATTCACCCCTCCACTTT. The entire variable domain, with the rest obtained from reference TRBV15 and TRBJ1-6, is as follows: DAMVIQNPRYQVTQFGKPVTLSCSQTLNHNVMYWYQQKSSQAPKLLFHYYDKDFNNEADTPDNFQSRRPNTSFCFLDIRSPGLGDTAMYLCATTDGPSYNSPLHFGNGTRLTVT.